This is a list of T cell receptor beta chains from one sample in a study of CD8 T cells in ankylosing spondylitis. MiXCR, applied by TCRdb to the 5' RACE reads, yields one record per CDR3 protein. The data hold over 200,000 distinct CDR3 sequences, with more than 9% observed a single time. The sequencing input was blood, either unsorted or a sorted T cell fraction (not recorded which). The receptors stem from a male donor with ankylosing spondylitis or in good health (not recorded which). CDR3s leave out the opening cysteine and the closing phenylalanine or tryptophan.

v_call	j_call	cdr3_aa
TRBV4-2	TRBJ2-1	ASSQQFLAGAYNEQF
TRBV3-1	TRBJ2-7	ASSQDWLAAAYEQY
TRBV7-8	TRBJ2-7	ASSQGLWQY
TRBV5-1	TRBJ2-7	ASRRDILTYEQY
TRBV5-6	TRBJ2-1	ASRLRGGYNEQF
TRBV5-5	TRBJ2-2	ASSPDRGFTGELF
TRBV12-3/TRBV12-4	TRBJ1-5	ASSFGRNQPQH
TRBV5-8	TRBJ1-5	ASSLAQYSNQPQH
TRBV11-3	TRBJ2-1	ASSGQGPGEQF
TRBV5-1	TRBJ1-2	ASSLGQGFDYT